The TCR beta chain under discussion was sequenced for a study of T-cell reconstitution after alpha-beta-depleted transplantation in children. As it was prepared, the TCRbeta library received unique molecular identifiers. TCRdb called the PCR reads again in MiXCR, with one record for every CDR3 protein. Of a few hundred thousand distinct CDR3 sequences listed, 13% are singletons. From germline, CDR1 is KGHSH and CDR2 LQKENI. The CDR3 contains 14 residues. The V end was cut by 0 bases, the J end by 5 bases, with 10 bases between. Ten or more counts support this clonotype. No antigen is known for it. The study's findings and limits: About two months after transplant, alpha-beta T cells reportedly came from several hundred expanded graft clones. T-cell counts and diversity were attributed mostly to newly produced T cells one year after transplant. Diversity of TCRbeta at day 60 was high in some patients, arising from surviving recipient T cells and thymic progenitors.

This material consisted of PBMCs, mostly from graft donor cells, taken 360 days after TCRalphabeta/CD19-depleted stem cell transplant. The source is a male patient between 5 and 17 years old who had a stem cell transplant for acute myeloid leukemia, so the T cells may come from the graft donor. The chain links TRBV18 to TRBJ2-5, with D possibly called TRBD1 or TRBD2 (5 bases each). DNA for the CDR3: TGTGCCAGCTCACCACCGGGGGTCGGGGAGACCCAGTACTTC. This sequence encodes CASSPPGVGETQYF.